This TCR beta chain was obtained from a study of T cells in Graves' hyperthyroidism and ophthalmopathy. There were TCR beta CDR3 regions amplified from RNA transcripts. During a first-round RT-PCR of the TCR CDR3, the HTBI primer set was used. TCRdb reprocessed the multiplex PCR reads with MiXCR, giving one entry per CDR3 protein. The table has some 460,000 distinct CDR3 sequences, around 14% seen once. This clonotype has more than one count but fewer than ten. CDR3 length equals 17 residues. Between the trimmed V and J ends, which lost 4 bases and 6 bases, there was a span of 22 bases. In germline, CDR1 is KGHDR, CDR2 SFDVKD.

The sequencing input was blood. The source of this sequence is a young woman with Graves' hyperthyroidism. The chain is built from TRBV24-1 and TRBJ2-3, with D unclear. DNA for the CDR3: TGTGCCACCAGTGACCCTGGAGCCGGAACAGACCTCGATACGCAGTATTTT. It yields the protein CATSDPGAGTDLDTQYF.